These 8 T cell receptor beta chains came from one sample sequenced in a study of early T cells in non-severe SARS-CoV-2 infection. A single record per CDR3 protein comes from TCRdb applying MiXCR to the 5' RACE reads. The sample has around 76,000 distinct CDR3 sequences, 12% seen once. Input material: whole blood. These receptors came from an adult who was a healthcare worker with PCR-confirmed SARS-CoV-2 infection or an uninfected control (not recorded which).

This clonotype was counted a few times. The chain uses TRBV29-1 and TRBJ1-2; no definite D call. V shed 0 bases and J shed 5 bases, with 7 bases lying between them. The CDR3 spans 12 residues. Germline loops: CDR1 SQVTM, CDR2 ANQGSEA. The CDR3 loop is CSVEDTAYGYTF. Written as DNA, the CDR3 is TGCAGCGTTGAAGATACAGCATATGGCTACACCTTC.

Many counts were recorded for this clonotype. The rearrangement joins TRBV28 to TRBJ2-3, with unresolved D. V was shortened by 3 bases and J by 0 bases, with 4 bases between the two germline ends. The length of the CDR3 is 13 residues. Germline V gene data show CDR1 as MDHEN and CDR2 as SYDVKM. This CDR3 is CASSLKSTDTQYF. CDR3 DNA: TGTGCCAGCAGTTTGAAGAGCACAGATACGCAGTATTTT.

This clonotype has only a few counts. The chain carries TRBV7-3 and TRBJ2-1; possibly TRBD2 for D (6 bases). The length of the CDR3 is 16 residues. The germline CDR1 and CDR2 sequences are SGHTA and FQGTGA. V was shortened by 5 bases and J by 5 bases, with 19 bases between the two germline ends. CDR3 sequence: CASSISGTAFDNEQFF. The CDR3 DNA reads TGTGCCAGCAGCATATCCGGGACTGCCTTCGACAATGAGCAGTTCTTC.

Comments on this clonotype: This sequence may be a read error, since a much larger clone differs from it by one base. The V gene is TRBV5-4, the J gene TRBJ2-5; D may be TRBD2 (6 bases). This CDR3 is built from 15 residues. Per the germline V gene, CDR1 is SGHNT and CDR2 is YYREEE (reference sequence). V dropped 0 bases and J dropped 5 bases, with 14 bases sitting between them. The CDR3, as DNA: TGTGCCAGCAGCTTGGTTCCGGGAGTGTGTGAGACCCAGTACTTC. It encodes CASSLVPGVCETQYF.

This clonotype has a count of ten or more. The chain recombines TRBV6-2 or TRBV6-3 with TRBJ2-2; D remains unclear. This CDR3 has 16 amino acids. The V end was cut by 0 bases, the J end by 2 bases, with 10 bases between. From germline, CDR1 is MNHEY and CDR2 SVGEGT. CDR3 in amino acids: CASSYSGRINTGELFF. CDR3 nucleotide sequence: TGTGCCAGCAGTTACTCGGGCAGAATAAACACCGGGGAGCTGTTTTTT.

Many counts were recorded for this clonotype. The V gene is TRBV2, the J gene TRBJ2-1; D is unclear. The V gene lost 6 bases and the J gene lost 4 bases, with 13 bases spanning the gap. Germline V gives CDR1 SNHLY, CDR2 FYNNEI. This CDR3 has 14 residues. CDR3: CASRLPARYNEQFF. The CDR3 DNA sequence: TGTGCCAGCAGGCTCCCCGCTCGTTACAATGAGCAGTTCTTC.

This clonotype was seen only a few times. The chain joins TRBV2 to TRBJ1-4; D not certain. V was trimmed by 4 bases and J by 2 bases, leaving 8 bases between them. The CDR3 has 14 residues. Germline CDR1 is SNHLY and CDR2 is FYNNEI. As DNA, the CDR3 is TGTGCCAGCAGTGCCTCAACTACTAATGAAAAACTGTTTTTT. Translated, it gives CASSASTTNEKLFF.

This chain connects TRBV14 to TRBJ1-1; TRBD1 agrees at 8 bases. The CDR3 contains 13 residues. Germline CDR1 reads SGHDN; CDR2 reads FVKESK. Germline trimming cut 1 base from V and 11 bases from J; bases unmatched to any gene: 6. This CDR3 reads CASSQGTGRTAFF. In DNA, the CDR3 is TGTGCCAGCAGCCAAGGGACAGGGCGGACCGCTTTCTTT.